This TCR beta chain was captured by sequencing in a study of T cell clonotyping in hematopoietic cell transplantation. Study information: Cytoreduction preceded collection of pretransplant recipient samples.

The study's findings and limits: Recipient TCR diversity dropped after transplant; expanded clonotypes rose from day 30 to 180.

As for time point: recipient sample about 28 days before transplant, after cytoreduction. Repertoires were generated with immunoSEQ multiplex PCR, while TCRdb's copy carries only in-frame clones and drops some. The sample has about 50,000 clones, around 84% seen once. Details on this clone: Its matching antigen is unknown.

This sequence originates from a man aged 60 to 75 with biphenotypic leukemia. Some clones in this sample may be carry-over from other donors' samples. The starting material was peripheral blood mononuclear cells, obtained before stem cell transplant.

DNA of the CDR3: TGTGCCAGCAGCCAAGAAACAGGGGGTTCTACTAATGAAAAACTGTTTTTT. Translated: CASSQETGGSTNEKLFF. The rearrangement joins TRBV4-2 to TRBJ1-4, with TRBD1 matching over 8 bases. The germline V gene encodes CDR1 LGHNA and CDR2 YNFKEQ. V shed 0 bases, J shed 2 bases, and the junction held 5 bases outside the gene matches. The CDR3 contains 17 residues.